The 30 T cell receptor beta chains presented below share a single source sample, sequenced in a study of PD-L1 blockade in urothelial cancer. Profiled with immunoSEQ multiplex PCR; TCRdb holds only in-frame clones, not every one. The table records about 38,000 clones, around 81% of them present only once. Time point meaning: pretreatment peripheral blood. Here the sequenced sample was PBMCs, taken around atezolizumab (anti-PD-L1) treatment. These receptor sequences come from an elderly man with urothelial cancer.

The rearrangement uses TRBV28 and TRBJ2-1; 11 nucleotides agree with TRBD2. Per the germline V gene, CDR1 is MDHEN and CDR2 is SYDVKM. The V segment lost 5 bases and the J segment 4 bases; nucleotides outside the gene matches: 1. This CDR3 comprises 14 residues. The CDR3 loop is CASSVAGGYNEQFF. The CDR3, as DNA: TGTGCCAGCAGTGTAGCGGGAGGGTACAATGAGCAGTTCTTC.

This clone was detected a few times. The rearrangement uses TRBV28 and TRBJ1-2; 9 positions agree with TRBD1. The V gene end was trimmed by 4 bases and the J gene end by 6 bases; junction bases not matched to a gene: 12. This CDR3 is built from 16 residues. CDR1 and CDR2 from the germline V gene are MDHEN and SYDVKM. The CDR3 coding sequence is TGTGCCAGCAGTTCCCCCGGGACAGGGACCGCAAATGGCTACACCTTC. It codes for CASSSPGTGTANGYTF.

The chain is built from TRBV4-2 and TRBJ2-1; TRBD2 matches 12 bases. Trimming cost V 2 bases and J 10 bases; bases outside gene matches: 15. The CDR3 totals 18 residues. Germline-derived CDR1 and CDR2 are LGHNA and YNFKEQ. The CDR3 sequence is CASSQKIGASGRAGEQFF. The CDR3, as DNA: TGTGCCAGCAGCCAAAAGATTGGGGCTAGCGGGAGGGCCGGGGAGCAGTTCTTC.

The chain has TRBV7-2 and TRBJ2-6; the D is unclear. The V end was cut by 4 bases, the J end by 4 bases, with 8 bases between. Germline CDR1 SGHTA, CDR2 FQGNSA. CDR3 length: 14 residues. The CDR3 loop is CASSSIPGANVLTF. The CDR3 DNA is TGTGCCAGCAGCTCTATCCCCGGGGCCAACGTCCTGACTTTC.

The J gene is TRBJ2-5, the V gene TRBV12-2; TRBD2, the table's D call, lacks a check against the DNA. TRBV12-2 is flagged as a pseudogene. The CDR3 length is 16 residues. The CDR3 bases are TGTGCAAGTCGCTTAGGAAGGGCGGGAGACATTAAGACCCAGTACTTC. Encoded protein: CASRLGRAGDIKTQYF.

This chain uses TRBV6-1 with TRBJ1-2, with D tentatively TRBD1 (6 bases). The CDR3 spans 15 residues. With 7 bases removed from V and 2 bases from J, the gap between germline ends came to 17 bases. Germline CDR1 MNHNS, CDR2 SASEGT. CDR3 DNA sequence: TGTGCCAGCAATACAGGGTCGACAAAAAACTATGGCTACACCTTC. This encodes CASNTGSTKNYGYTF.

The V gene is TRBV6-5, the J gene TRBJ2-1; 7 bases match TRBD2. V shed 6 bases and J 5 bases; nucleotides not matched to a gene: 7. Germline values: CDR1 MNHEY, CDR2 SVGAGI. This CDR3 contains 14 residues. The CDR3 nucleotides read TGTGCCAGCAGGGATGGGAGGGCTCACAATGAGCAGTTCTTC. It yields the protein CASRDGRAHNEQFF.

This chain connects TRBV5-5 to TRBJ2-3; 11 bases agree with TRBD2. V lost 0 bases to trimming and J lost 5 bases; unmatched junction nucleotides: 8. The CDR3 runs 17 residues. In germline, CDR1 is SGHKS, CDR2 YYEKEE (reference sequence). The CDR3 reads CASSLGPLAGGIDTQYF. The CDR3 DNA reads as TGTGCCAGCAGCTTGGGACCCTTAGCGGGAGGGATAGATACGCAGTATTTT.

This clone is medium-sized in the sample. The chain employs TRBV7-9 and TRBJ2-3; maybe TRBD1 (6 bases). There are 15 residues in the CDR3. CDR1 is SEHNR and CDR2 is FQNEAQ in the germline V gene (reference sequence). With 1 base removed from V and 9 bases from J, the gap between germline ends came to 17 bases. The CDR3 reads CASSLEAGALNTQYF. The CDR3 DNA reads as TGTGCCAGCAGCTTAGAGGCAGGGGCGCTGAACACGCAGTATTTT.

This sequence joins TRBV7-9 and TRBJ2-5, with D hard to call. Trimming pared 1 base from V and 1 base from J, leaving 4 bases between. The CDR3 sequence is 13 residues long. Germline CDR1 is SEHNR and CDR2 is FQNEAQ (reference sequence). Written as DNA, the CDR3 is TGTGCCAGCAGCTTAGGGGCCCAAGAGACCCAGTACTTC. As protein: CASSLGAQETQYF.

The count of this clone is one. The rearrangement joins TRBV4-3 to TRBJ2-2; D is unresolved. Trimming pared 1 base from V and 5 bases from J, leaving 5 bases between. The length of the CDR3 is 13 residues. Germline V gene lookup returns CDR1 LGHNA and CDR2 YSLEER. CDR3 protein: CASSQGPTGELFF. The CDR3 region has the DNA TGCGCCAGCAGCCAAGGGCCGACCGGGGAGCTGTTTTTT.

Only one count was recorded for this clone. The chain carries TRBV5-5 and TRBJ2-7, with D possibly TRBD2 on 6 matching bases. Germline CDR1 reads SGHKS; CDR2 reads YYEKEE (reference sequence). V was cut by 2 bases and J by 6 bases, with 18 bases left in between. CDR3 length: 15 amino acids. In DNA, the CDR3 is TGTGCCAGCAGCTTAGGGGACTTCCTCCTATCCGAGCAGTACTTC. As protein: CASSLGDFLLSEQYF.

As DNA, the CDR3 is TGCGCCAGCAGCTTGGACAGTATGAACACTGAAGCTTTCTTT. Its translation: CASSLDSMNTEAFF. The chain combines TRBV5-1 with TRBJ1-1, with no clear D. The CDR3 is 14 residues long. Trimming left V 0 bases short and J 0 bases short, with 6 bases between. Germline values: CDR1 SGHRS, CDR2 YFSETQ.

The CDR3 loop is CASSPDTDSSNQPQHF. CDR3 sequence (DNA): TGTGCCAGCTCACCCGATACGGACAGTAGCAATCAGCCCCAGCATTTT. The V and J genes are TRBV18 and TRBJ1-5, with D perhaps matching TRBD1 (6 bases). The V gene lost 3 bases and the J gene lost 0 bases, with 12 bases spanning the gap. Germline-derived CDR1 and CDR2 are KGHSH and LQKENI. CDR3 length: 16 residues.

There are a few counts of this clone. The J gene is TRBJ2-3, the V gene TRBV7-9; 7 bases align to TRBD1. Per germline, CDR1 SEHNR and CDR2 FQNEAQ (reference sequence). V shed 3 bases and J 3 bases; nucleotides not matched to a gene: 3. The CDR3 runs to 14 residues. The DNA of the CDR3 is TGTGCCAGCAGCTTTAACAGGGGAACAGATACGCAGTATTTT. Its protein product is CASSFNRGTDTQYF.

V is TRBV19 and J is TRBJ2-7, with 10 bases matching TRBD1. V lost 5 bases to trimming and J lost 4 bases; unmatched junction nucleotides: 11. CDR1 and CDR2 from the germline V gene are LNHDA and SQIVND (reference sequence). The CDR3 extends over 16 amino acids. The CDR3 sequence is CASSLKWTGGKYEQYF. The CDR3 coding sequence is TGTGCCAGTAGTCTGAAATGGACAGGGGGGAAGTACGAGCAGTACTTC.

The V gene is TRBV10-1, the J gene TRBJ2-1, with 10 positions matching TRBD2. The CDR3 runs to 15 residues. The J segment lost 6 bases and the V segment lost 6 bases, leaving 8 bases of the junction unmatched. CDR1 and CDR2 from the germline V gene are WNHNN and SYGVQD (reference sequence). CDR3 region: CASSLSSGSVNEQFF. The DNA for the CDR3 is TGCGCCAGCAGCCTCTCTAGCGGGAGTGTCAATGAGCAGTTCTTC.

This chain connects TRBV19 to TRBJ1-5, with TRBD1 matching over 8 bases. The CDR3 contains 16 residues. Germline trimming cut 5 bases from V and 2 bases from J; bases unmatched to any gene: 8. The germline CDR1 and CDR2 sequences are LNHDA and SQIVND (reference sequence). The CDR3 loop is CASSVRTGTGNQPQHF. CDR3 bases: TGTGCCAGTAGTGTCAGGACAGGGACGGGCAATCAGCCCCAGCATTTT.

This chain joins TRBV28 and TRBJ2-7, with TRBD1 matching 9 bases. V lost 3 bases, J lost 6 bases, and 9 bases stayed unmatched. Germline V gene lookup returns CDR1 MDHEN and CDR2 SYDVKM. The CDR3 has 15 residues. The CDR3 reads CASSFPGTGRFEQYF. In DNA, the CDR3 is TGTGCCAGCAGTTTTCCCGGGACAGGGAGGTTCGAGCAGTACTTC.

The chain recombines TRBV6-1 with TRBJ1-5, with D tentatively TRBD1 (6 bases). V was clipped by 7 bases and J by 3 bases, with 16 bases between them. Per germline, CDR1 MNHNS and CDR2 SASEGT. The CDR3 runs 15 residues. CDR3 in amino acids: CASTHPGAYNQPQHF. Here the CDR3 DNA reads TGTGCCAGCACCCACCCAGGGGCCTACAATCAGCCCCAGCATTTT.

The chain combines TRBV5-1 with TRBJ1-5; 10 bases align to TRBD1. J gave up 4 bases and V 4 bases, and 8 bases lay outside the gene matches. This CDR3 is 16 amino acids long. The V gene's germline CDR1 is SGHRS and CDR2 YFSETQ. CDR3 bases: TGCGCCAGCAGCCTGGGGGGACAGGGGCCGAATCAGCCCCAGCATTTT. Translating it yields CASSLGGQGPNQPQHF.

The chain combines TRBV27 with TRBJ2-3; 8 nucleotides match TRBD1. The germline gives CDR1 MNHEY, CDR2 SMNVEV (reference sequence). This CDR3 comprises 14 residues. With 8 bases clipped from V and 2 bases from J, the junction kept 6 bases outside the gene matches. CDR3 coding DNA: TGTGCCAGCCGGGACAGGCAATACACAGATACGCAGTATTTT. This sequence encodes CASRDRQYTDTQYF.

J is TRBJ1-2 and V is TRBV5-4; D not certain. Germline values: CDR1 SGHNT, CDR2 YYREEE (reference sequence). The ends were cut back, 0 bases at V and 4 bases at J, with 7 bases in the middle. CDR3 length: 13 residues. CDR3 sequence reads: CASSLGGTYGYTF. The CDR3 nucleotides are TGTGCCAGCAGCTTGGGCGGAACCTATGGCTACACCTTC.

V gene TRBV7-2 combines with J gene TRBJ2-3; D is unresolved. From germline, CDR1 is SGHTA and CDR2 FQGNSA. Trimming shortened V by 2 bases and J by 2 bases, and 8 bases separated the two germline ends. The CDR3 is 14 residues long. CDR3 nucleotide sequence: TGTGCCAGCAGCTTATTCAGCGACACAGATACGCAGTATTTT. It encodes CASSLFSDTDTQYF.

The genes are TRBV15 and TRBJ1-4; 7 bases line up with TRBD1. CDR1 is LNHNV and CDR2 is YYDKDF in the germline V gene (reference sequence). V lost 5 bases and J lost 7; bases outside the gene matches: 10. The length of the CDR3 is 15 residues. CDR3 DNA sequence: TGTGCCACCAGCCTCTCCGGGACAGTCGGTGAAAAACTGTTTTTT. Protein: CATSLSGTVGEKLFF.

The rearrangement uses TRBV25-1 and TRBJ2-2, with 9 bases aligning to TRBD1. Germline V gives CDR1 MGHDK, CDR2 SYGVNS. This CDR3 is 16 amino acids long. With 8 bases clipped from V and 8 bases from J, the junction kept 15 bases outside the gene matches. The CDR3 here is CASSFQGQGILGELFF. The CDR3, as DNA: TGTGCCAGCTCATTCCAGGGACAGGGCATTCTAGGGGAGCTGTTTTTT.

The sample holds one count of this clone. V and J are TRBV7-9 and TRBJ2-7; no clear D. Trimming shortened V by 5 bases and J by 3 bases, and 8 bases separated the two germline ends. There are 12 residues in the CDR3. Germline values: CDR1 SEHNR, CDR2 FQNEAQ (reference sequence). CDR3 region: CASSRDNYEQYF. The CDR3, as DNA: TGTGCCAGCAGCCGAGACAACTACGAGCAGTACTTC.

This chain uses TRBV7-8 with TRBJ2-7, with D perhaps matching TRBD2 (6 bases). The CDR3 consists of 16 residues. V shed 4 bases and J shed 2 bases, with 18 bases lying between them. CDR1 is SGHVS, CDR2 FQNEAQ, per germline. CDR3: CASSSRRDSSTYEQYF. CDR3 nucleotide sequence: TGTGCCAGCAGCTCGCGCCGGGACTCGTCGACCTACGAGCAGTACTTC.

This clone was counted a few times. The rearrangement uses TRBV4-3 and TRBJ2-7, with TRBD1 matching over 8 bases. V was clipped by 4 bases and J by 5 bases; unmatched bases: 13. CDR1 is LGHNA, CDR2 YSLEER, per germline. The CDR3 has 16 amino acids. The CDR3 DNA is TGCGCCAGCAGCCGCCTCGGGGCAGGGGGCGAGAACGAGCAGTACTTC. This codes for CASSRLGAGGENEQYF.

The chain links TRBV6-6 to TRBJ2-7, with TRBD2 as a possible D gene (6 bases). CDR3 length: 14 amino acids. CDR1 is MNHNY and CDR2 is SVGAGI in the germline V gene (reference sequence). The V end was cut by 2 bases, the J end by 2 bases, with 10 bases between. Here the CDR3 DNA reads TGTGCCAGCAGTTACGGAGGGCTAACCTACGAGCAGTACTTC. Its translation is CASSYGGLTYEQYF.